The next 15 T cell receptor beta chains were all read from a single sample in a study of blood T cell repertoires in COVID-19. Sequencing was performed with immunoSEQ multiplex PCR; in TCRdb, only in-frame clones are kept and a portion is missing. The sample includes around 200,000 clones, over 70% seen only once; the top ten take around 8.9%. Specimen: peripheral blood. Receptors originate from a man aged 40-50 years with active or convalescent COVID-19.

This clone was seen a handful of times. A clone one base away is much larger, so this may be a read error. The CDR3 nucleotides are TGTGCCAGCAGCTTCAGCTCCTACAATGAGCAGTTCTTC. Translated, it gives CASSFSSYNEQFF. The V and J genes are TRBV7-2 and TRBJ2-1; D is ambiguous. Germline V lookup: CDR1 SGHTA, CDR2 FQGNSA. The CDR3 covers 13 residues. Trimming shortened V by 3 bases and J by 0 bases, and 3 bases separated the two germline ends.

This chain joins TRBV3-1 (or the pseudogene TRBV3-2) and TRBJ1-2; maybe TRBD1 (5 bases). This CDR3 is built from 17 residues. The germline gives CDR1 LGHDT, CDR2 YNNKEL (reference sequence). Between the trimmed V and J ends, which lost 0 bases and 6 bases, there was a span of 20 bases. Here the CDR3 DNA reads TGTGCCAGCAGCCAAGATTTTGGTCTGGGGACTCAGAATGGCTACACCTTC. It translates to CASSQDFGLGTQNGYTF.

The count of this clone is one. The chain is built from TRBV6-1 and TRBJ1-1; D is undetermined. The CDR3 extends over 12 amino acids. Germline V gives CDR1 MNHNS, CDR2 SASEGT. Trimming stripped 2 bases from V and 8 bases from J, with 9 bases between. In DNA form, the CDR3 reads TGTGCCAGCAGTGAACGGTTTGCCGAAGCTTTCTTT. It is translated as CASSERFAEAFF.

The rearrangement uses TRBV6-1 and TRBJ1-1, with TRBD1 matching over 7 bases. The CDR3 loop spans 15 amino acids. Trimming at V came to 3 bases and at J to 0 bases, leaving 4 bases not matched to a gene. Germline lookup yields CDR1 MNHNS and CDR2 SASEGT. The CDR3 sequence: CASSDLQGVNTEAFF. CDR3 sequence (DNA): TGTGCCAGCAGTGACCTTCAGGGGGTGAACACTGAAGCTTTCTTT.

This clone was found once. The CDR3 DNA follows: TGTGCCAGTATTCCCGTACAGGGGCGAGTTGAAGCTTTCTTT. Protein sequence: CASIPVQGRVEAFF. The V and J genes are TRBV19 and TRBJ1-1, with 7 bases identical to TRBD1. The CDR3 is 14 amino acids. Germline-derived CDR1 and CDR2 are LNHDA and SQIVND (reference sequence). J gave up 7 bases and V 7 bases, and 12 bases lay outside the gene matches.

The J gene is TRBJ2-1, the V gene TRBV28; 8 positions match TRBD2. Germline lookup yields CDR1 MDHEN and CDR2 SYDVKM. The length of the CDR3 is 13 residues. J was trimmed by 6 bases and V by 11 bases; bases with no gene match: 9. In DNA form, the CDR3 reads TGTGCCGTGCCGGGAGGGCGGGGCAATGAGCAGTTCTTC. It yields the protein CAVPGGRGNEQFF.

The CDR3 DNA is TGTGCCAGCAGCTCCACTAGCGGGAGTAGTAATGAGCAGTTCTTC. It is translated as CASSSTSGSSNEQFF. The chain employs TRBV7-8 and TRBJ2-1, with 11 bases matching TRBD2. CDR3 length: 15 residues. V gave up 4 bases and J gave up 7 bases; unmatched junction bases: 6. Germline V CDR1 and CDR2: SGHVS, FQNEAQ.

This chain joins TRBV7-9 and TRBJ1-3; 7 bases are a match to TRBD1. Germline V gene data show CDR1 as SEHNR and CDR2 as FQNEAQ (reference sequence). V gave up 5 bases and J gave up 4 bases; unmatched junction bases: 5. CDR3 length: 14 amino acids. CDR3 nucleotides: TGTGCCAGCAGCGAGACAGGGACCGGAAACACCATATATTTT. Protein: CASSETGTGNTIYF.

The CDR3 DNA reads TGTGCCAGCAGTTTTGGCGGATCGAACTATGGCTACACCTTC. Translation: CASSFGGSNYGYTF. This chain links TRBV6-2 or TRBV6-3 with TRBJ1-2; no clear D gene. Germline V CDR1 and CDR2: MNHEY, SVGEGT. CDR3 length: 14 residues. With 4 bases removed from V and 2 bases from J, the gap between germline ends came to 11 bases.

The chain carries TRBV6-2 or TRBV6-3 and TRBJ2-1; 13 positions agree with TRBD2. J lost 4 bases, V lost 5 bases, and 5 bases had no gene match. The CDR3 sequence is 16 residues long. Germline CDR1 is MNHEY and CDR2 is SVGEGT. CDR3: CASSLGLAGVYNEQFF. In DNA form, the CDR3 reads TGTGCCAGCAGTCTAGGACTAGCGGGGGTATACAATGAGCAGTTCTTC.

The genes are TRBV28 and TRBJ1-2; 8 bases agree with TRBD1. This CDR3 has 15 residues. CDR1 and CDR2 from the germline V gene are MDHEN and SYDVKM. The V and J ends lost 4 bases and 2 bases, in that order; junction bases with no gene match: 6. CDR3 nucleotides: TGTGCCAGCAGTTCGGGACAGGTCGTCAACTATGGCTACACCTTC. Translation: CASSSGQVVNYGYTF.

This clone has only one observation. This chain joins TRBV25-1 and TRBJ2-7; D may be TRBD1 (5 bases). Trimming removed 4 bases at V and 5 bases at J, with 18 bases between. This CDR3 region has 15 residues. CDR1 and CDR2 from the germline V gene are MGHDK and SYGVNS. The CDR3 loop reads CASSALEQGFHEQYF. The CDR3 bases are TGTGCCAGCAGTGCTTTGGAGCAGGGATTTCACGAGCAGTACTTC.

The V and J genes are TRBV15 and TRBJ2-2; TRBD2 is a possible D gene (5 bases). Germline lookup yields CDR1 LNHNV and CDR2 YYDKDF (reference sequence). The CDR3 length is 14 residues. The germline V and J ends were trimmed by 5 bases and 6 bases, with 13 bases remaining between them. CDR3 DNA: TGTGCCACCAGCGCGCGGGCCATGGCCGGGGAGCTGTTTTTT. This sequence encodes CATSARAMAGELFF.

At least ten counts were recorded for this clone. The rearrangement uses TRBV14 and TRBJ2-3, with 7 bases fitting TRBD2. Trimming cost V 0 bases and J 6 bases; bases outside gene matches: 3. This CDR3 region has 14 residues. Germline assignment: CDR1 SGHDN and CDR2 FVKESK. The CDR3: CASSQEEGGDTQYF. The CDR3 region has the DNA TGTGCCAGCAGCCAAGAGGAGGGAGGGGATACGCAGTATTTT.

Here the CDR3 DNA reads TGTGCCACCAGTGATATAGGACAGGGCCAAGAGACCCAGTACTTC. Its protein is CATSDIGQGQETQYF. J is TRBJ2-5 and V is TRBV24-1; 8 bases line up with TRBD1. The germline gives CDR1 KGHDR, CDR2 SFDVKD. This CDR3 region has 15 residues. Trimming took 3 bases from V and 1 from J; bases not matched to a gene: 3.